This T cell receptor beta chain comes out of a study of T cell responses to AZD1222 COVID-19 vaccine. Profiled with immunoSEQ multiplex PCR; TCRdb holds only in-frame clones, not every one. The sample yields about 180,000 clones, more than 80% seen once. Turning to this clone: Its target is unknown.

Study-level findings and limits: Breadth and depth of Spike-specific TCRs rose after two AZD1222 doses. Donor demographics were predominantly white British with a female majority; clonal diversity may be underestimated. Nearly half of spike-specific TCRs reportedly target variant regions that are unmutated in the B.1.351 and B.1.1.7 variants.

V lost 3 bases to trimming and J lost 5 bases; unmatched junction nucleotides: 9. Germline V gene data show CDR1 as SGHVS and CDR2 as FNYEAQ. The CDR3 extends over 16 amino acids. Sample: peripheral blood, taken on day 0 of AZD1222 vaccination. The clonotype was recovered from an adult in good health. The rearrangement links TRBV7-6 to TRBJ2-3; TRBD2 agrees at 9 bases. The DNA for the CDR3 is TGTGCCAGCAGCTTCAGCGGGGGGCTAACGAAAGATACGCAGTATTTT. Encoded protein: CASSFSGGLTKDTQYF.